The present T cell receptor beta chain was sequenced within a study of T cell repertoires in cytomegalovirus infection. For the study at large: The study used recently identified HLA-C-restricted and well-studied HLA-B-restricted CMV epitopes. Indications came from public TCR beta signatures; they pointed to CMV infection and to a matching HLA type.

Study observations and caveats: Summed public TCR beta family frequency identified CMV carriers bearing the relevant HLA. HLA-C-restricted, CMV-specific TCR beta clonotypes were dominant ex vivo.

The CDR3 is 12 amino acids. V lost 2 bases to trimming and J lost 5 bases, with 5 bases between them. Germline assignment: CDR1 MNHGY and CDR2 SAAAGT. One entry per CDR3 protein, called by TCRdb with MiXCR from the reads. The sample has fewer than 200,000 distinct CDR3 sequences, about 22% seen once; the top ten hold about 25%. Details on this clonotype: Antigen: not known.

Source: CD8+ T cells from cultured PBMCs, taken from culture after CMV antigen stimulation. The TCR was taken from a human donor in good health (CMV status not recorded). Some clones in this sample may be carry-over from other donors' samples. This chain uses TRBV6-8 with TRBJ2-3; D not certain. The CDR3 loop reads CASSYPKDTQYF. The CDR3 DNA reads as TGTGCCAGCAGTTACCCTAAAGATACGCAGTATTTT.